This TCR beta chain was recorded in a study of blood T cell repertoires in COVID-19 (dated by TCRdb to between 2020 and 2021). About the study as a whole: Samples covering the acute and convalescent phases of COVID-19 were provided by collaborators in the United States, Italy and Spain. The prospective study material was composed of cDNA or gDNA derived from T cells, B-cell-depleted T cells, or PBMCs. Subjects who had been exposed to COVID-19, were actively infected with it, or had recovered from it provided the deeply sampled blood TCRbeta repertoires that made up the dataset. The repertoires were released in a freely available public database meant as a resource for research on the immune response to SARS-CoV-2. Samples were obtained from the ongoing ImmuneRACE study (first 160 participants) and from 950 to 1,500 subjects provided by 6 global collaborators. Nearly every sample came with metadata listing a de-identified subject ID, COVID-19 status, age in years and sex. HLA class I and class II types, where available, came from metadata supplied by the sample provider rather than from assay-based typing. Overall results and qualifications from the work: The quantity of clinical and demographic metadata differed by source and by participant and was supplied without curation.

TCRbeta CDR3 regions were amplified from genomic DNA using the immunoSEQ Assay, a bias-controlled multiplex PCR. Per the original workflow: Within the assay, amplification of reference gene primers was used to estimate how many nucleated cells each sample contained. To quantify the absolute abundance of each unique TCRbeta CDR3 rearrangement, sequence reads were collapsed and filtered. Productive Simpson clonality was computed per sample as the square root of Simpson's diversity index over productive rearrangements. TCRdb retrieved this table from immuneACCESS and kept in-frame rearrangements only. Not all clones are present; in checked studies, unresolved V genes account for under half, and no reason is known for the remainder. V, J and clone size reflect that table, while D and trimming were determined from the DNA. The sample table shows tens of thousands of clones, and around 77% are seen once. In total, the top ten clones hold about 10% of the sample.

There are 15 amino acids in the CDR3, from cysteine to phenylalanine inclusive. Only CDR3 DNA remains: 45 bases, in frame from the first base. V loses 5 bases of germline sequence and J loses 5 bases, and the interval between the two ends is 18 bases. The germline V gene specifies SGHDN as CDR1 and FVKESK as CDR2. Concerning this clone: It lacks a known antigen. No much larger clone is present one base from it, and per-base qualities are unavailable.

Whole blood was collected in K2EDTA tubes by collaborating institutions according to the institutions' own protocols. For TCRbeta analysis, collaborators shipped samples in one of three forms: frozen whole blood, isolated PBMCs, or DNA extracted from either of those sample types. This receptor was obtained from a human donor in a cohort sampled during active COVID-19. In this chain, TRBV14 is recombined with TRBJ1-1, with a weak D call of TRBD1 (5 bases match). The sequenced sample consisted of peripheral blood. The nucleotides are TGTGCCAGCAGCTCCAAGGCCCGGGGGAGGACTGAAGCTTTCTTT. This yields the protein CASSSKARGRTEAFF.